These 19 T cell receptor beta chains originate from one sample sequenced in a study of cytomegalovirus exposure and HLA in healthy donors. The PCR contained 60 Vbeta and 13 Jbeta primers. TCRdb's table, derived via immunoSEQ multiplex PCR, lists solely in-frame clones and lacks some. The table records 200,000 or so clones, less than 90% of them present only once. The specimen sequenced was PBMCs. The receptors derive from a boy younger than 18 in good health and CMV-seronegative.

V gene TRBV4-3 combines with J gene TRBJ1-1; D is uncertain. CDR1 and CDR2 from the germline V gene are LGHNA and YSLEER. Trimming cost V 1 base and J 6 bases, with 9 bases left between them. The CDR3 covers 13 residues. The CDR3 DNA reads TGCGCCAGCAGCCAAGTAACGGGGTCTGAAGCTTTCTTT. Its translation is CASSQVTGSEAFF.

This clone has a handful of counts. The V call is TRBV7-9, the J call TRBJ2-7, with D maybe TRBD2 (6 bases). Germline V gene lookup returns CDR1 SEHNR and CDR2 FQNEAQ (reference sequence). The CDR3 totals 14 residues. V lost 2 bases, J lost 3 bases, and 11 bases lay in between. CDR3 in DNA: TGTGCCAGCAGCTTATGGGACTCAAGCTACGAGCAGTACTTC. Translated, it gives CASSLWDSSYEQYF.

The chain joins TRBV7-9 to TRBJ1-4; D is possibly TRBD1 (5 bases). The CDR3 covers 14 residues. Germline lookup yields CDR1 SEHNR and CDR2 FQNEAQ (reference sequence). The V gene lost 4 bases and the J gene lost 5 bases, with 11 bases spanning the gap. CDR3 sequence (DNA): TGTGCCAGCAGCTCGACAGTCACCAATGAAAAACTGTTTTTT. Its translation: CASSSTVTNEKLFF.

The chain recombines TRBV30 with TRBJ1-3; the D is unclear. Trimming took off 0 bases at V and 2 bases at J, with 17 bases between the two ends. From germline, CDR1 is GTSNPN and CDR2 SVGIG (reference sequence). The CDR3 runs 17 residues. The CDR3 region is CAWSVRSGGVTGNTIYF. Written as DNA, the CDR3 is TGTGCCTGGAGTGTACGATCGGGAGGAGTGACTGGAAACACCATATATTTT.

This clone was recorded only once. This chain joins TRBV5-6 and TRBJ1-3; TRBD1 matches 11 bases. V shed 5 bases and J 0 bases; nucleotides not matched to a gene: 10. Germline V CDR1 and CDR2: SGHDT, YYEEEE. The CDR3 is 18 amino acids. The CDR3 DNA sequence: TGTGCCAGCAGTTTTGGACAGGGGGCAATATTCTCTGGAAACACCATATATTTT. Translating gives CASSFGQGAIFSGNTIYF.

The chain has TRBV5-1 and TRBJ1-3; 7 nucleotides agree with TRBD1. This CDR3 contains 17 residues. V trimming: 5 bases; J trimming: 0 bases; junction bases outside the gene matches: 11. Germline loops: CDR1 SGHRS, CDR2 YFSETQ. CDR3 in amino acids: CASSRDSRRFSGNTIYF. As DNA, the CDR3 is TGCGCCAGCAGTCGGGACAGCCGGCGCTTCTCTGGAAACACCATATATTTT.

V is TRBV30 and J is TRBJ2-3; the match to TRBD2 covers 7 bases. The CDR3 runs 16 residues. With V trimmed by 1 base and J by 7 bases, 14 bases remained unmatched. CDR1 is GTSNPN, CDR2 SVGIG, per germline (reference sequence). The CDR3 loop is CAWSAPGLVSTHTQYF. The CDR3 bases are TGTGCCTGGAGTGCTCCCGGACTAGTATCCACCCATACGCAGTATTTT.

This clone was observed once. The chain has TRBV4-1 and TRBJ2-7; the match to TRBD2 covers 11 bases. This CDR3 is built from 15 residues. Germline loops: CDR1 MGHRA, CDR2 YSYEKL. Trimming took 4 bases from V and 5 from J; bases not matched to a gene: 7. As DNA, the CDR3 is TGCGCCAGCAGCCGCTCTCTAGCGGGAGGCCACGAGCAGTACTTC. Translated, it gives CASSRSLAGGHEQYF.

V and J are TRBV27 and TRBJ2-3; 7 positions agree with TRBD1. The V gene's germline CDR1 is MNHEY and CDR2 SMNVEV (reference sequence). The CDR3 covers 15 residues. V was clipped by 3 bases and J by 0 bases; unmatched bases: 3. The CDR3 bases are TGTGCCAGCAGTTTCCGGGACAGTAGCACAGATACGCAGTATTTT. Its protein is CASSFRDSSTDTQYF.

The chain combines TRBV14 with TRBJ1-4; no definite D call. Trimming took off 1 base at V and 4 bases at J, with 10 bases between the two ends. There are 15 residues in the CDR3. Germline CDR1 reads SGHDN; CDR2 reads FVKESK. The CDR3, as DNA: TGTGCCAGCAGCCAAGCAACAGAGCTTAATGAAAAACTGTTTTTT. The encoded protein is CASSQATELNEKLFF.

This clone appeared a single time. This chain joins TRBV28 and TRBJ2-5, with a tentative D call TRBD2 (5 bases). Germline CDR1 MDHEN, CDR2 SYDVKM. V was clipped by 6 bases and J by 2 bases, with 13 bases between them. This CDR3 has 14 amino acids. CDR3 residues: CASRPPRGQETQYF. As DNA, the CDR3 is TGTGCCAGCAGACCCCCCCGGGGACAAGAGACCCAGTACTTC. The whole variable domain, remainder taken from reference TRBV28 and TRBJ2-5, is DVKVTQSSRYLVKRTGEKVFLECVQDMDHENMFWYRQDPGLGLRLIYFSYDVKMKEKGDIPEGYSVSREKKERFSLILESASTNQTSMYLCASRPPRGQETQYFGPGTRLLVL.

The V and J genes are TRBV6-5 and TRBJ1-4, with 7 bases that match TRBD1. Germline V lookup: CDR1 MNHEY, CDR2 SVGAGI. After removal of 0 bases from V and 8 bases from J, the junction contained 3 bases not matched to a gene. CDR3 size: 14 residues. The CDR3 region is CASSYSGGAEKLFF. The CDR3 coding sequence is TGTGCCAGCAGTTACTCAGGGGGCGCGGAAAAACTGTTTTTT.

The chain has TRBV28 and TRBJ1-4, with TRBD1 identical over 9 bases. V trimming: 6 bases; J trimming: 8 bases; junction bases outside the gene matches: 7. CDR1 is MDHEN, CDR2 SYDVKM, per germline. The CDR3 extends over 14 amino acids. CDR3 in amino acids: CASSTGGTEEKLFF. CDR3 nucleotide sequence: TGTGCCAGCAGCACAGGGGGCACAGAGGAAAAACTGTTTTTT. The full variable domain, its missing parts supplied by reference TRBV28 and TRBJ1-4, is DVKVTQSSRYLVKRTGEKVFLECVQDMDHENMFWYRQDPGLGLRLIYFSYDVKMKEKGDIPEGYSVSREKKERFSLILESASTNQTSMYLCASSTGGTEEKLFFGSGTQLSVL.

The V call is TRBV9, the J call TRBJ2-7, with 7 bases identical to TRBD2. CDR1 is SGDLS, CDR2 YYNGEE, per germline. The CDR3 loop spans 13 amino acids. After removal of 3 bases from V and 3 bases from J, the junction contained 3 bases not matched to a gene. The DNA for the CDR3 is TGTGCCAGCAGCGCCGGGGGGAACTACGAGCAGTACTTC. Translated, it gives CASSAGGNYEQYF.

J is TRBJ2-5 and V is TRBV7-9; TRBD2 might be the D (7 bases). Trimming removed 5 bases from V and 4 bases from J, with 17 bases in between. Germline V gene data show CDR1 as SEHNR and CDR2 as FQNEAQ (reference sequence). This CDR3 has 15 amino acids. The CDR3 nucleotides read TGTGCCAGCAGCCGAGGTGGGGGGGCGGGAGAGACCCAGTACTTC. Its translation: CASSRGGGAGETQYF. Looking up the rest from reference TRBV7-9 and TRBJ2-5 gives the full variable domain: DTGVSQNPRHKITKRGQNVTFRCDPISEHNRLYWYRQTLGQGPEFLTYFQNEAQLEKSRLLSDRFSAERPKGSFSTLEIQRTEQGDSAMYLCASSRGGGAGETQYFGPGTRLLVL.

In its sample, this clone was seen once. This rearrangement joins TRBV28 to TRBJ1-2, with 8 bases identical to TRBD1. Germline V gene sequence: CDR1 MDHEN, CDR2 SYDVKM. The CDR3 loop spans 15 amino acids. J was trimmed by 6 bases and V by 5 bases; bases with no gene match: 11. CDR3 in amino acids: CASSPMDRVFNGYTF. The CDR3, as DNA: TGTGCCAGCAGTCCCATGGACAGGGTATTTAATGGCTACACCTTC.

The chain is built from TRBV12-5 and TRBJ1-5; D uncertain. CDR1 is LGHNT, CDR2 FRNRAP, per germline. V was pared by 0 bases and J by 5 bases, with 20 bases between. This CDR3 region has 18 residues. The CDR3 nucleotides are TGTGCTAGTGGTTTGGTACAGATAGTGGGGAGTCGGGATCAGCCCCAGCATTTT. Its translation: CASGLVQIVGSRDQPQHF. The complete variable domain, with remaining parts taken from reference TRBV12-5 and TRBJ1-5, reads DARVTQTPRHKVTEMGQEVTMRCQPILGHNTVFWYRQTMMQGLELLAYFRNRAPLDDSGMPKDRFSAEMPDATLATLKIQPSEPRDSAVYFCASGLVQIVGSRDQPQHFGDGTRLSIL.

The chain is built from TRBV6-5 and TRBJ2-7; TRBD2 might be the D (7 bases). Per the germline V gene, CDR1 is MNHEY and CDR2 is SVGAGI. The CDR3 has 15 amino acids. V shed 2 bases and J shed 0 bases, with 11 bases lying between them. The chain's CDR3 is CASSYGRGPSYEQYF. CDR3 bases: TGTGCCAGCAGTTACGGGCGGGGGCCCTCCTACGAGCAGTACTTC.

V gene TRBV19 combines with J gene TRBJ2-1; 10 nucleotides line up with TRBD1. The germline CDR1 and CDR2 sequences are LNHDA and SQIVND (reference sequence). This CDR3 spans 13 amino acids. Germline trimming cut 3 bases from V and 7 bases from J; bases unmatched to any gene: 0. DNA for the CDR3: TGTGCCAGTAGTATGGGACAGGGGAATGAGCAGTTCTTC. Its translation: CASSMGQGNEQFF.